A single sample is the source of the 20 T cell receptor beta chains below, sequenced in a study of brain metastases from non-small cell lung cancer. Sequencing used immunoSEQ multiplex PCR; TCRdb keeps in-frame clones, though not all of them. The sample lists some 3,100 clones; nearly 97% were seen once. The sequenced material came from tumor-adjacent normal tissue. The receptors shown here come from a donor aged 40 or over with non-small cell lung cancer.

The CDR3 is CASSATTGGTGYTF. The CDR3 coding sequence is TGTGCCAGTAGTGCGACGACAGGGGGCACTGGCTACACCTTC. The chain recombines TRBV19 with TRBJ1-2; TRBD1 agrees at 10 bases. This CDR3 contains 14 residues. Germline trimming cut 5 bases from V and 7 bases from J; bases unmatched to any gene: 7. Germline lookup yields CDR1 LNHDA and CDR2 SQIVND (reference sequence).

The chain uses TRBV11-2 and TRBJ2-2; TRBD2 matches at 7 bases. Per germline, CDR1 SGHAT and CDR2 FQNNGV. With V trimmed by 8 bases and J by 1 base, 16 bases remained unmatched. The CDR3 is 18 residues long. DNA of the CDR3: TGTGCCAGCCCCCCGGCGTTAGCGGGTCCCGTGAACACCGGGGAGCTGTTTTTT. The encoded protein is CASPPALAGPVNTGELFF.

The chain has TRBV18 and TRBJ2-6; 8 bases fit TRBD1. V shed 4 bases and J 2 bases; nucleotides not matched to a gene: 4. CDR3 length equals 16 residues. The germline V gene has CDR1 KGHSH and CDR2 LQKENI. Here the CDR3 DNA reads TGTGCCAGCTCACAAGTACAGGGGGCTGGGGCCAACGTCCTGACTTTC. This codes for CASSQVQGAGANVLTF.

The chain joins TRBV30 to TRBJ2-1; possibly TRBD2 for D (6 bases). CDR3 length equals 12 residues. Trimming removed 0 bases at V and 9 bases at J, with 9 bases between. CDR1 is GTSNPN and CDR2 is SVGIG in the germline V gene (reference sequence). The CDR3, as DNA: TGTGCCTGGAGTGTGGTGGGGGGTGAGCAGTTCTTC. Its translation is CAWSVVGGEQFF.

The CDR3: CASSEGLGASVGNLHF. Written as DNA, the CDR3 is TGTGCCAGCAGCGAAGGATTAGGGGCCTCGGTGGGGAACCTCCACTTT. V is TRBV7-9 and J is TRBJ1-6, with D possibly TRBD1 on 5 matching bases. Germline V lookup: CDR1 SEHNR, CDR2 FQNEAQ (reference sequence). CDR3 length: 16 amino acids. V was pared by 5 bases and J by 15 bases, with 26 bases between.

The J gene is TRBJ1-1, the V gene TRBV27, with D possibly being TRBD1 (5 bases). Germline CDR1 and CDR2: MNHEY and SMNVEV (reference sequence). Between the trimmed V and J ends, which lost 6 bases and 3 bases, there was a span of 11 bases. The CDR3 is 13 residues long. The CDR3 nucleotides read TGTGCCAGCAGGCAGGGTGGGTACACTGAAGCTTTCTTT. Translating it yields CASRQGGYTEAFF.

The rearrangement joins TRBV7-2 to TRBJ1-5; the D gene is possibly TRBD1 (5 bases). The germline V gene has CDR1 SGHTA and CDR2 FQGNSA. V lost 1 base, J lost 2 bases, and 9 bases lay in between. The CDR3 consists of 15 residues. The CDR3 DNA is TGTGCCAGCAGCTTAGATCAAGGGGGCAATCAGCCCCAGCATTTT. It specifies CASSLDQGGNQPQHF.

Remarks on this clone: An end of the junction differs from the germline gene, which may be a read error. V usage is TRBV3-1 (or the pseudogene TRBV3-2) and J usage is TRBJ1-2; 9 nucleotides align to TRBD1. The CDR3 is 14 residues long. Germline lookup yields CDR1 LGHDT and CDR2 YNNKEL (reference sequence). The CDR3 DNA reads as TGTGCCAGCAGCCCACGGACAGGGGTGGGTGGTTACATCTTC. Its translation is CASSPRTGVGGYIF.

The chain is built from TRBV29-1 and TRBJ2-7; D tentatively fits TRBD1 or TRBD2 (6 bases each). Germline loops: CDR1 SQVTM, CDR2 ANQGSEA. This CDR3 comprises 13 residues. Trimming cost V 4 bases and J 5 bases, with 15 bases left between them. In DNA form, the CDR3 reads TGCAGCGTTGGAGGTGGAGGGGGTCACGAGCAGTACTTC. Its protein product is CSVGGGGGHEQYF.

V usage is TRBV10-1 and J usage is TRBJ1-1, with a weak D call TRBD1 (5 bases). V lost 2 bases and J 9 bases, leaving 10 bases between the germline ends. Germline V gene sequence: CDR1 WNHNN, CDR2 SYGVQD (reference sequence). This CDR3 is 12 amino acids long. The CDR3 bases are TGCGCCAGCAGTGAGGGGACCCTCCAAGCTTTCTTT. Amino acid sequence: CASSEGTLQAFF.

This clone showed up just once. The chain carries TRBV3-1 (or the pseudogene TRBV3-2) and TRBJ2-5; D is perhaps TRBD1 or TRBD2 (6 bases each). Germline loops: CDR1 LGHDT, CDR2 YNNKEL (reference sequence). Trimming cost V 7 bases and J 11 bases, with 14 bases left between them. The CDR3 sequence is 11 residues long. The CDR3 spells CASNQQGTQYF. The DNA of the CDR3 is TGTGCCAGCAACCAGCAGGGGACTCAGTACTTC.

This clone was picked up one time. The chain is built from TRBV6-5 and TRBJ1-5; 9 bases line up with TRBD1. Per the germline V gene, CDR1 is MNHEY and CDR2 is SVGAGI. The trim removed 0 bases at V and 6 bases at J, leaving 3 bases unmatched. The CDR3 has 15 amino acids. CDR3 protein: CASSYSTGGSQPQHF. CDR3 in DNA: TGTGCCAGCAGTTACTCTACAGGGGGCAGTCAGCCCCAGCATTTT.

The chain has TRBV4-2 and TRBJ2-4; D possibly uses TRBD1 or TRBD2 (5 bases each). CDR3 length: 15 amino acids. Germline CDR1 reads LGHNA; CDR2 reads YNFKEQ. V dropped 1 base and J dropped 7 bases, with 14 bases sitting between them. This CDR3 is CASSQGGSVGNIQYF. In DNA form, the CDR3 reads TGTGCCAGCAGCCAAGGGGGGTCAGTGGGGAACATTCAGTACTTC.

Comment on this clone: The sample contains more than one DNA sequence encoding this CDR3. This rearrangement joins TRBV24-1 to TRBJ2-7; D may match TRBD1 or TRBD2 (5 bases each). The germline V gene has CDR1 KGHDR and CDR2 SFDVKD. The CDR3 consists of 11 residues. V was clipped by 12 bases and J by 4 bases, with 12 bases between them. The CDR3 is CARGAPYEQYF. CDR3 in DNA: TGTGCCCGAGGGGCTCCTTACGAGCAGTACTTC.

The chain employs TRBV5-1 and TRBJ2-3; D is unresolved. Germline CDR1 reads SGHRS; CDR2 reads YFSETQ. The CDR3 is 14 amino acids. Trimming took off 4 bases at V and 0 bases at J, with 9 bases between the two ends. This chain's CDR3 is CASSTPPSTDTQYF. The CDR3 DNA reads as TGCGCCAGCAGCACCCCGCCTAGCACAGATACGCAGTATTTT.

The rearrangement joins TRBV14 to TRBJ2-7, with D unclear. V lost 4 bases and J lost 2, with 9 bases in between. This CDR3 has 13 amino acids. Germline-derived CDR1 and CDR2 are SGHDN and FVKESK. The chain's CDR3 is CASSLSITYEQYF. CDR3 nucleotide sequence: TGTGCCAGCAGCCTTTCTATCACCTACGAGCAGTACTTC.

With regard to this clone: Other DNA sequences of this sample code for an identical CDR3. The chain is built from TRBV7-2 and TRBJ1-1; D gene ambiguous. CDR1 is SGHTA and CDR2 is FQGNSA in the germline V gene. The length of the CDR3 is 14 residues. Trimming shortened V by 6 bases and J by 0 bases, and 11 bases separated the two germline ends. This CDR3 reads CASSQEGLNTEAFF. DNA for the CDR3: TGTGCCAGCAGTCAAGAGGGTCTGAACACTGAAGCTTTCTTT.

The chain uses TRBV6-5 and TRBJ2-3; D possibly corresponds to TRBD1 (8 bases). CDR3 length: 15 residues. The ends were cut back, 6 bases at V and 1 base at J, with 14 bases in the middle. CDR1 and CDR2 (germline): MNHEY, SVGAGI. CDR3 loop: CASRPGGQGTDTQYF. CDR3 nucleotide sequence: TGTGCCAGCAGACCGGGGGGACAGGGCACAGATACGCAGTATTTT.

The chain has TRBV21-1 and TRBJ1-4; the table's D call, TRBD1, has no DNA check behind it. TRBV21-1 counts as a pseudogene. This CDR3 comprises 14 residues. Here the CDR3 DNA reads TGTGCCAGCACCCCGCGGGACAGTAATGAAAAACTGTTTTTT. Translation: CASTPRDSNEKLFF.

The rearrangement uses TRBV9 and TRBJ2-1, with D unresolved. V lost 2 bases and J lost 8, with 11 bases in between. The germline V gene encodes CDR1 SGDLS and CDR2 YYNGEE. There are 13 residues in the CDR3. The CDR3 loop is CASSVPGWDEQFF. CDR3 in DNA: TGTGCCAGCAGCGTGCCTGGTTGGGATGAGCAGTTCTTC.